This T cell receptor (beta chain) was captured by sequencing in a study of T cell repertoires in cytomegalovirus infection. Study-level findings and limits: Dominating the ex vivo response were TCR beta clonotypes that were CMV-specific and HLA-C-restricted.

Trimming removed 7 bases at V and 3 bases at J, with 9 bases between. The CDR3 is 12 residues long. Germline assignment: CDR1 SNHLY and CDR2 FYNNEI. Note on this clonotype: What it binds is not known.

TCRdb independently ran MiXCR on the reads; one entry per CDR3 protein. The table has about 400,000 distinct CDR3 sequences, 15% to 20% seen once. The gene calls are TRBV2 and TRBJ1-1; D is undetermined. This sequence was found in a human donor in good health (CMV status not recorded). Some clones in this sample may be carry-over from other donors' samples. The specimen was PBMCs. The CDR3 bases are TGTGCCAGCACCGAGGATTACACTGAAGCTTTCTTT. It codes for CASTEDYTEAFF.